The 9 T cell receptor beta chains in this list originate from one sample, sequenced in a study of Ad26.COV2.S vaccination and SARS-CoV-2 variants. Measured with immunoSEQ multiplex PCR; TCRdb has only the in-frame clones, and not every one. The sample comprises about 400,000 clones, around 91% of which are singletons, and about 1.9% rests with the top ten. Treatment: around 19 received Ad26.COV2.S at low or high dose, single or two shots; about 5 received placebo; per-sample allocation not given. Day 63 after the first injection of vaccine or placebo was the sampling time. The input for sequencing was peripheral blood, taken in a trial of Ad26.COV2.S vaccine versus placebo. Receptor source: a person aged 18 to 65 who received the Ad26.COV2.S COVID-19 vaccine or a placebo.

The chain carries TRBV7-2 and TRBJ1-5; D perhaps matches TRBD1 (5 bases). With 8 bases removed from V and 2 bases from J, the gap between germline ends came to 22 bases. There are 17 residues in the CDR3. Germline V CDR1 and CDR2: SGHTA, FQGNSA. The CDR3 DNA reads TGTGCCAGCGCGAGGAGGTCAGGACAAGGGGGCAATCAGCCCCAGCATTTT. Its translation: CASARRSGQGGNQPQHF.

The chain is built from TRBV5-6 and TRBJ2-3, with 14 bases aligning to TRBD2. Unmatched junction bases numbered 10, after V lost 4 bases and J lost 6 bases. The CDR3 is 17 amino acids. Germline CDR1 reads SGHDT; CDR2 reads YYEEEE. CDR3 sequence (DNA): TGTGCCAGCAGCGGGACTAGCGGGAGAACTAGCAGGGATACGCAGTATTTT. It encodes CASSGTSGRTSRDTQYF. The full variable domain, with the rest looked up from reference TRBV5-6 and TRBJ2-3, is DAGVTQSPTHLIKTRGQQVTLRCSPKSGHDTVSWYQQALGQGPQFIFQYYEEEERQRGNFPDRFSGHQFPNYSSELNVNALLLGDSALYLCASSGTSGRTSRDTQYFGPGTRLTVL.

This rearrangement joins TRBV29-1 to TRBJ2-3; the D is unclear. CDR1 SQVTM and CDR2 ANQGSEA come from the germline V gene. The CDR3 runs 13 residues. V was trimmed by 3 bases and J by 0 bases, leaving 7 bases between them. The CDR3: CSVDSPSTDTQYF. Written as DNA, the CDR3 is TGCAGCGTTGACTCACCTAGCACAGATACGCAGTATTTT.

The chain carries TRBV5-5 and TRBJ1-1, with D uncertain. CDR1 and CDR2 from the germline V gene are SGHKS and YYEKEE (reference sequence). Between the trimmed V and J ends, which lost 0 bases and 1 base, there was a span of 7 bases. This CDR3 contains 14 residues. The CDR3 coding sequence is TGTGCCAGCAGCTTGGGTCCAGAGAACACTGAAGCTTTCTTT. It encodes CASSLGPENTEAFF. Full variable domain (rest looked up from reference TRBV5-5 and TRBJ1-1): DAGVTQSPTHLIKTRGQQVTLRCSPISGHKSVSWYQQVLGQGPQFIFQYYEKEERGRGNFPDRFSARQFPNYSSELNVNALLLGDSALYLCASSLGPENTEAFFGQGTRLTVV.

J is TRBJ2-1 and V is TRBV6-4; TRBD2 might be the D (6 bases). Germline V gives CDR1 MRHNA, CDR2 SNTAGT. This CDR3 has 16 residues. V lost 0 bases and J 0 bases, leaving 9 bases between the germline ends. CDR3 DNA sequence: TGTGCCAGCAGTGACTCGAAGGAGGGCTCCTACAATGAGCAGTTCTTC. This gives the protein CASSDSKEGSYNEQFF.

The chain links TRBV5-5 to TRBJ1-1; TRBD1 aligns across 9 bases. V lost 3 bases and J lost 7; bases outside the gene matches: 7. This CDR3 is 14 amino acids long. Germline V CDR1 and CDR2: SGHKS, YYEKEE (reference sequence). The CDR3 protein is CASSYTGGSGEAFF. The CDR3 nucleotides are TGTGCCAGCAGCTATACAGGGGGCAGTGGTGAAGCTTTCTTT. The complete variable domain, with remaining parts taken from reference TRBV5-5 and TRBJ1-1, reads DAGVTQSPTHLIKTRGQQVTLRCSPISGHKSVSWYQQVLGQGPQFIFQYYEKEERGRGNFPDRFSARQFPNYSSELNVNALLLGDSALYLCASSYTGGSGEAFFGQGTRLTVV.

Concerning this clone: A junction end diverges from the germline sequence, so it may reflect a read error. The gene calls are TRBV7-2 and TRBJ2-4; D possibly uses TRBD1 or TRBD2 (5 bases each). The CDR3 has 12 amino acids. Per germline, CDR1 SGHTA and CDR2 FQGNSA. CDR3 loop: CASSLGSGLEDF. Here the CDR3 DNA reads TGTGCCAGCAGCTTAGGTTCAGGGTTGGAGGACTTC.

This chain uses TRBV30 with TRBJ1-1; D ambiguous. This CDR3 has 11 amino acids. CDR1 is GTSNPN, CDR2 SVGIG, per germline (reference sequence). The CDR3 DNA reads as TGTGCTTCCTCGGTGAACACTGAAGCTTTCTTT. This sequence encodes CASSVNTEAFF.

The chain links TRBV24-1 to TRBJ2-1; TRBD2 matches at 12 bases. Germline V CDR1 and CDR2: KGHDR, SFDVKD. V was pared by 4 bases and J by 8 bases, with 5 bases of the junction left unmatched. The CDR3 is 15 amino acids. CDR3 residues: CATSDPGTSGYEQFF. CDR3 in DNA: TGTGCCACCAGTGACCCCGGGACTAGCGGGTATGAGCAGTTCTTC.